Listed here are 20 T cell receptor beta chains from one sample, sequenced in a study of cytomegalovirus exposure and HLA in healthy donors. This PCR relied on a set of 60 Vbeta primers and 13 Jbeta primers. TCRdb's copy holds only in-frame clones and misses some; the assay was immunoSEQ multiplex PCR. The sample has 95,000 to 150,000 clones, more than 65% seen once. Sequencing used PBMCs. The receptors were sampled from a man aged 18 to 35 in good health and CMV-seronegative.

This chain links TRBV7-9 with TRBJ2-7; TRBD1 might be the D (5 bases). V lost 4 bases and J lost 2, with 15 bases in between. Per germline, CDR1 SEHNR and CDR2 FQNEAQ (reference sequence). The CDR3 extends over 15 amino acids. This chain's CDR3 is CASSSYLGPAYEQYF. The CDR3 nucleotides read TGTGCCAGCAGCTCATACCTGGGGCCGGCCTACGAGCAGTACTTC.

The chain uses TRBV7-9 and TRBJ1-1; D gene unclear. With 1 base removed from V and 8 bases from J, the gap between germline ends came to 8 bases. This CDR3 has 12 amino acids. In germline, CDR1 is SEHNR, CDR2 FQNEAQ (reference sequence). The CDR3 loop is CASSLGVNEAFF. The CDR3 DNA is TGTGCCAGCAGCTTAGGAGTGAACGAAGCTTTCTTT.

This chain links TRBV7-9 with TRBJ2-7; possibly TRBD1 for D (6 bases). Germline CDR1 reads SEHNR; CDR2 reads FQNEAQ (reference sequence). CDR3 length: 14 residues. Trimming took 6 bases from V and 3 from J, leaving 15 bases between them. CDR3 residues: CASSLEQGDYEQYF. The CDR3 region has the DNA TGTGCCAGCAGTCTGGAACAGGGAGACTACGAGCAGTACTTC.

This chain connects TRBV5-1 to TRBJ1-2, with TRBD1 matching 10 bases. This CDR3 is built from 14 residues. Germline lookup yields CDR1 SGHRS and CDR2 YFSETQ. The ends lost 4 bases at V and 3 bases at J; junction bases unmatched: 3. The CDR3 DNA sequence: TGCGCCAGCAGCATAGGACAGGGGGACTATGGCTACACCTTC. Translation gives CASSIGQGDYGYTF. The full variable domain, completed using reference TRBV5-1 and TRBJ1-2, is KAGVTQTPRYLIKTRGQQVTLSCSPISGHRSVSWYQQTPGQGLQFLFEYFSETQRNKGNFPGRFSGRQFSNSRSEMNVSTLELGDSALYLCASSIGQGDYGYTFGSGTRLTVV.

This chain joins TRBV6-5 and TRBJ2-3; 11 positions agree with TRBD1. The V gene's germline CDR1 is MNHEY and CDR2 SVGAGI. Trimming removed 8 bases from V and 8 bases from J; junction bases left unmatched: 9. The CDR3 runs 14 residues. CDR3 DNA sequence: TGTGCCAGCTCGGGACAGGGGGGGCAGAGTACGCAGTATTTT. Translating gives CASSGQGGQSTQYF.

The gene calls are TRBV6-6 and TRBJ1-2; unclear D gene. The CDR3 is 11 amino acids. From germline, CDR1 is MNHNY and CDR2 SVGAGI (reference sequence). Trimming pared 3 bases from V and 5 bases from J, leaving 4 bases between. The CDR3 nucleotides read TGTGCCAGCAGTTATTCTTATGGCTACACCTTC. Its protein product is CASSYSYGYTF.

A word on this clone: One junction end does not reproduce the germline sequence, and a read error may be involved. The chain is built from TRBV6-1 and TRBJ2-5; 10 bases are a match to TRBD2. Gene TRBJ2-7 matches the end of the DNA better, so the J call may be wrong. CDR1 MNHNS and CDR2 SASEGT come from the germline V gene. The CDR3 is 15 residues long. CDR3 protein: CASSEGLAVNYEQYF. CDR3 sequence (DNA): TGTGCCAGCAGCGAAGGACTAGCGGTGAACTACGAGCAGTACTTC.

In regard to this clone: An end of the junction differs from the germline gene, which may be a read error. The chain is built from TRBV7-9 and TRBJ1-4; perhaps TRBD1 as D (5 bases). Germline V lookup: CDR1 SEHNR, CDR2 FQNEAQ (reference sequence). The length of the CDR3 is 15 residues. In nucleotides, the CDR3 is TGTTCCAGCAGCCCCCCGGGGGTTCCGGATGAAAAACTGTTTTTT. Its translation is CSSSPPGVPDEKLFF. The full variable domain, rest sourced from reference TRBV7-9 and TRBJ1-4, is DTGVSQNPRHKITKRGQNVTFRCDPISEHNRLYWYRQTLGQGPEFLTYFQNEAQLEKSRLLSDRFSAERPKGSFSTLEIQRTEQGDSAMYLCSSSPPGVPDEKLFFGSGTQLSVL.

This clone was counted once. The chain joins TRBV11-2 to TRBJ2-5; unclear D gene. Trimming took 3 bases from V and 4 from J, leaving 6 bases between them. The CDR3 has 12 amino acids. Germline V lookup: CDR1 SGHAT, CDR2 FQNNGV. For the CDR3, the DNA is TGTGCCAGCAGCTTTGTAATAGAGACCCAGTACTTC. Protein sequence: CASSFVIETQYF. Looking up the rest from reference TRBV11-2 and TRBJ2-5 gives the full variable domain: EAGVAQSPRYKIIEKRQSVAFWCNPISGHATLYWYQQILGQGPKLLIQFQNNGVVDDSQLPKDRFSAERLKGVDSTLKIQPAKLEDSAVYLCASSFVIETQYFGPGTRLLVL.

Details on this clone: Sequence at one end of the junction differs from germline and may be a read error. This chain connects TRBV7-9 to TRBJ2-1; 13 bases are a match to TRBD2. CDR1 and CDR2 from the germline V gene are SEHNR and FQNEAQ (reference sequence). CDR3 length equals 18 residues. CDR3 region: CASSSPTSGGQTYNKQFF. As DNA, the CDR3 is TGTGCCAGCAGCTCACCGACTAGCGGGGGGCAAACCTACAATAAGCAGTTCTTC.

This clone is a singleton in its sample. The chain couples TRBV15 to TRBJ2-1; 11 bases align to TRBD1. The CDR3 has 14 amino acids. The trim removed 3 bases at V and 5 bases at J, leaving 0 bases unmatched. Germline CDR1 and CDR2: LNHNV and YYDKDF (reference sequence). CDR3 loop: CATSRDRGHNEQFF. The CDR3 bases are TGTGCCACCAGCAGGGACAGGGGGCACAATGAGCAGTTCTTC.

The rearrangement joins TRBV5-1 to TRBJ2-2; D is unresolved. Per germline, CDR1 SGHRS and CDR2 YFSETQ. The CDR3 spans 12 residues. V lost 0 bases and J 7 bases, leaving 4 bases between the germline ends. In nucleotides, the CDR3 is TGCGCCAGCAGCTTGGGAGTCGGGGAGCTGTTTTTT. It codes for CASSLGVGELFF.

The chain links TRBV7-3 to TRBJ2-5, with D uncertain. V lost 2 bases and J lost 4, with 8 bases in between. Germline values: CDR1 SGHTA, CDR2 FQGTGA. The CDR3 has 13 amino acids. CDR3 nucleotides: TGTGCCAGCAGCTTACTACCGTTAGAGACCCAGTACTTC. The encoded protein is CASSLLPLETQYF. Looking up the rest from reference TRBV7-3 and TRBJ2-5 gives the full variable domain: GAGVSQTPSNKVTEKGKYVELRCDPISGHTALYWYRQSLGQGPEFLIYFQGTGAADDSGLPNDRFFAVRPEGSVSTLKIQRTERGDSAVYLCASSLLPLETQYFGPGTRLLVL.

The chain joins TRBV27 to TRBJ1-2; 7 bases match TRBD1. This CDR3 has 14 residues. Trimming at V came to 0 bases and at J to 2 bases, leaving 0 bases not matched to a gene. The V gene's germline CDR1 is MNHEY and CDR2 SMNVEV (reference sequence). The CDR3 sequence: CASSLSTGNYGYTF. The CDR3 coding sequence is TGTGCCAGCAGTTTATCGACAGGGAACTATGGCTACACCTTC.

The rearrangement joins TRBV9 to TRBJ1-3, with 9 bases aligning to TRBD1. Germline V lookup: CDR1 SGDLS, CDR2 YYNGEE. The CDR3 sequence is 17 residues long. Trimming took 0 bases from V and 2 from J; bases not matched to a gene: 6. CDR3 sequence reads: CASSVGHRGRAGNTIYF. Written as DNA, the CDR3 is TGTGCCAGCAGCGTAGGTCACAGGGGGCGAGCTGGAAACACCATATATTTT.

The chain carries TRBV2 and TRBJ2-1; weak D call: TRBD2 (6 bases). V was cut by 2 bases and J by 3 bases, with 11 bases left in between. This CDR3 has 15 residues. The germline V gene has CDR1 SNHLY and CDR2 FYNNEI. CDR3 amino acids: CASSELAGIYNEQFF. The CDR3 bases are TGTGCCAGCAGTGAACTCGCGGGGATCTACAATGAGCAGTTCTTC.

The chain employs TRBV5-4 and TRBJ2-2, with D unclear. This CDR3 has 14 amino acids. Germline-derived CDR1 and CDR2 are SGHNT and YYREEE (reference sequence). V was shortened by 4 bases and J by 3 bases, with 10 bases between the two germline ends. The CDR3 region has the DNA TGTGCCAGCAGCGTAGACACCCACACCGGGGAGCTGTTTTTT. This codes for CASSVDTHTGELFF.

Turning to this clone: This sample includes further DNA sequences coding for the same CDR3. The rearrangement joins TRBV9 to TRBJ2-5, with TRBD2 matching 16 bases. The CDR3 spans 16 residues. The ends lost 2 bases at V and 4 bases at J; junction bases unmatched: 2. Germline lookup yields CDR1 SGDLS and CDR2 YYNGEE. CDR3 region: CASSVGLAGGLETQYF. CDR3 sequence (DNA): TGTGCCAGCAGCGTGGGACTAGCGGGGGGGCTAGAGACCCAGTACTTC.

The rearrangement joins TRBV30 to TRBJ1-2, with 7 bases that match TRBD1. V was clipped by 3 bases and J by 7 bases; unmatched bases: 8. The CDR3 length is 13 residues. The germline gives CDR1 GTSNPN, CDR2 SVGIG (reference sequence). This chain's CDR3 is CAWSLTGRGGYTF. The CDR3 region has the DNA TGTGCCTGGAGCTTGACAGGGCGCGGTGGCTACACCTTC. Full variable domain (outside the CDR3, taken from reference TRBV30 and TRBJ1-2): SQTIHQWPATLVQPVGSPLSLECTVEGTSNPNLYWYRQAAGRGLQLLFYSVGIGQISSEVPQNLSASRPQDRQFILSSKKLLLSDSGFYLCAWSLTGRGGYTFGSGTRLTVV.

This clone was recorded a few times. The chain is built from TRBV21-1 and TRBJ1-2. TRBV21-1 is annotated as a pseudogene. The CDR3 totals 14 residues. The CDR3: CASSAPRGVYGYTF. The CDR3 DNA follows: TGTGCCAGCAGCGCCCCGCGGGGGGTCTATGGCTACACCTTC.